The 24 T cell receptor beta chains listed next were all sequenced from one sample in a study of shared T cell receptors in the human thymus. Method: immunoSEQ multiplex PCR; TCRdb's copy keeps in-frame clones and lacks some. The data show 500,000 to 750,000 clones, 88% seen once. This sample was also put to use in a study of human thymus T cells.

The specimen sequenced was thymocytes. The receptors were sampled from a boy younger than two with a congenital heart defect.

The chain is built from TRBV6-4 and TRBJ2-5; 16 nucleotides agree with TRBD2. V trimming: 6 bases; J trimming: 4 bases; junction bases outside the gene matches: 17. Germline V gene lookup returns CDR1 MRHNA and CDR2 SNTAGT. The CDR3 runs 20 residues. CDR3 sequence (DNA): TGTGCCAGCAGCGGAACGGGACTAGCGGGAGGGCCTTCGCTATTAGAGACCCAGTACTTC. Translation gives CASSGTGLAGGPSLLETQYF.

This clone was detected a few times. The chain carries TRBV11-2 and TRBJ2-1, with TRBD2 matching 8 bases. With 1 base clipped from V and 9 bases from J, the junction kept 11 bases outside the gene matches. Germline V gene lookup returns CDR1 SGHAT and CDR2 FQNNGV. The CDR3 is 16 residues long. CDR3 residues: CASSLGPQAGVCEQFF. CDR3 in DNA: TGTGCCAGCAGCTTAGGTCCCCAAGCGGGAGTGTGTGAGCAGTTCTTC.

V is TRBV6-6 and J is TRBJ2-1; TRBD1 is a possible D gene (5 bases). In germline, CDR1 is MNHNY, CDR2 SVGAGI (reference sequence). The CDR3 length is 15 residues. Trimming removed 1 base at V and 0 bases at J, with 7 bases between. CDR3 sequence reads: CASSYLGPSYNEQFF. DNA for the CDR3: TGTGCCAGCAGTTACTTGGGGCCCTCCTACAATGAGCAGTTCTTC.

The chain carries TRBV5-4 and TRBJ2-3; no clear D gene. Trimming left V 0 bases short and J 2 bases short, with 7 bases between. Germline V gene data show CDR1 as SGHNT and CDR2 as YYREEE (reference sequence). This CDR3 is built from 14 residues. The CDR3 region has the DNA TGTGCCAGCAGCTTGGGGTACTTCACAGATACGCAGTATTTT. Translated, it gives CASSLGYFTDTQYF.

The J gene is TRBJ1-1, the V gene TRBV4-3; 7 bases are a match to TRBD1. Germline V lookup: CDR1 LGHNA, CDR2 YSLEER. This CDR3 comprises 16 residues. The V segment lost 2 bases and the J segment 5 bases; nucleotides outside the gene matches: 11. The CDR3 region has the DNA TGCGCCAGCAGCCAAAGGGATGACAGGGTTGAAACTGAAGCTTTCTTT. As protein: CASSQRDDRVETEAFF.

This sequence joins TRBV27 and TRBJ2-7, with 7 bases aligning to TRBD1. CDR3 length equals 14 residues. Trimming removed 6 bases from V and 1 base from J; junction bases left unmatched: 6. The germline CDR1 and CDR2 sequences are MNHEY and SMNVEV (reference sequence). CDR3 sequence (DNA): TGTGCCAGCAGAGACAGGGTGCGGTCCTACGAGCAGTACTTC. Encoded protein: CASRDRVRSYEQYF.

The V call is TRBV7-2, the J call TRBJ2-6; the match to TRBD1 covers 7 bases. V shed 3 bases, J shed 9 bases, and the junction held 8 bases outside the gene matches. Germline CDR1 SGHTA, CDR2 FQGNSA. The CDR3 is 15 amino acids. The DNA for the CDR3 is TGTGCCAGCAGCTTCAGCGACAGGGAAATCAACGTCCTGACTTTC. Protein product: CASSFSDREINVLTF.

The chain is built from TRBV6-1 and TRBJ2-7, with a possible D match to TRBD2 (6 bases). This CDR3 has 15 amino acids. Between the trimmed V and J ends, which lost 5 bases and 1 base, there was a span of 15 bases. The germline gives CDR1 MNHNS, CDR2 SASEGT. The CDR3 DNA follows: TGTGCCAGCAGTCGCCTAGCGCAAGCATCCTACGAGCAGTACTTC. Protein sequence: CASSRLAQASYEQYF.

The chain joins TRBV14 to TRBJ1-3; D perhaps matches TRBD1 (5 bases). The CDR3 has 18 amino acids. Trimming removed 0 bases from V and 4 bases from J, with 19 bases in between. Germline loops: CDR1 SGHDN, CDR2 FVKESK. CDR3 sequence reads: CASSQDPWAGTSGNTIYF. DNA for the CDR3: TGTGCCAGCAGCCAAGATCCCTGGGCGGGGACTTCAGGAAACACCATATATTTT.

As for this clone: Other DNA sequences of this sample code for an identical CDR3. The CDR3 loop reads CASSIDRGYEQYF. The CDR3 DNA is TGTGCCAGTAGTATAGATCGGGGCTACGAGCAGTACTTC. The V call is TRBV19, the J call TRBJ2-7; a weak D match, TRBD2 (5 bases). The CDR3 is 13 residues long. Germline loops: CDR1 LNHDA, CDR2 SQIVND (reference sequence). The V and J ends lost 0 bases and 3 bases respectively, with 6 bases between them.

The chain carries TRBV7-9 and TRBJ2-4; 11 bases agree with TRBD1. This CDR3 contains 19 residues. The J segment lost 0 bases and the V segment lost 0 bases, leaving 7 bases of the junction unmatched. From germline, CDR1 is SEHNR and CDR2 FQNEAQ (reference sequence). The CDR3 sequence: CASSLASDRGLEAKNIQYF. The CDR3 DNA follows: TGTGCCAGCAGCTTAGCTTCGGACAGGGGGCTCGAAGCCAAAAACATTCAGTACTTC.

The chain recombines TRBV30 with TRBJ2-1, with 7 bases matching TRBD1. Per germline, CDR1 GTSNPN and CDR2 SVGIG (reference sequence). Losses at the gene ends were 3 bases for V and 5 bases for J; bases not matched to a gene: 10. CDR3 length equals 15 residues. This CDR3 reads CAWREAGGLHNEQFF. In nucleotides, the CDR3 is TGTGCCTGGAGGGAAGCAGGGGGTTTACACAATGAGCAGTTCTTC.

The J gene is TRBJ2-1, the V gene TRBV29-1; D might be TRBD2 (5 bases). The CDR3 totals 13 residues. Per the germline V gene, CDR1 is SQVTM and CDR2 is ANQGSEA. V lost 3 bases, J lost 2 bases, and 8 bases lay in between. This CDR3 is CSVEIGAYNEQFF. The CDR3 DNA is TGCAGCGTTGAGATCGGGGCCTACAATGAGCAGTTCTTC.

The CDR3 spells CASGYKTSGSYNEQFF. In DNA, the CDR3 is TGTGCTAGTGGTTATAAGACTAGCGGGTCCTACAATGAGCAGTTCTTC. This chain joins TRBV12-5 and TRBJ2-1; TRBD2 agrees at 10 bases. The CDR3 spans 16 residues. The V gene end was trimmed by 4 bases and the J gene end by 1 base; junction bases not matched to a gene: 4. CDR1 and CDR2 from the germline V gene are LGHNT and FRNRAP.

V usage is TRBV27 and J usage is TRBJ2-7; D may be TRBD2 (7 bases). This CDR3 has 15 amino acids. Per germline, CDR1 MNHEY and CDR2 SMNVEV (reference sequence). V lost 3 bases, J lost 4 bases, and 16 bases lay in between. The CDR3 DNA reads TGTGCCAGCAGTTTGGGGGCGGGAGACGTGTACGAGCAGTACTTC. Its translation is CASSLGAGDVYEQYF.

The chain uses TRBV7-9 and TRBJ1-2; 7 nucleotides agree with TRBD1. Germline loops: CDR1 SEHNR, CDR2 FQNEAQ (reference sequence). The V and J ends lost 1 base and 8 bases, in that order; junction bases with no gene match: 7. This CDR3 is 14 amino acids long. The CDR3 sequence: CASSLGGGLRGYTF. CDR3 DNA: TGTGCCAGCAGCTTAGGAGGGGGCTTAAGAGGCTACACCTTC.

This rearrangement joins TRBV27 to TRBJ1-1; 12 bases map to TRBD1. V was pared by 2 bases and J by 10 bases, with 2 bases of the junction left unmatched. The V gene's germline CDR1 is MNHEY and CDR2 SMNVEV (reference sequence). The CDR3 is 13 residues long. The DNA of the CDR3 is TGTGCCAGCAGTTTAGGGACAGGGGGCCTAGCTTTCTTT. It encodes CASSLGTGGLAFF.

This clone is a singleton in its sample. The chain couples TRBV30 to TRBJ2-2; D might be TRBD1 (5 bases). V lost 0 bases to trimming and J lost 4 bases, with 12 bases between them. The V gene's germline CDR1 is GTSNPN and CDR2 SVGIG (reference sequence). The CDR3 has 15 residues. Here the CDR3 reads CAWSVSQGPTGELFF. In nucleotides, the CDR3 is TGTGCCTGGAGTGTGTCGCAGGGTCCCACCGGGGAGCTGTTTTTT.

This rearrangement joins TRBV6-5 to TRBJ1-2; possibly TRBD1 for D (5 bases). This CDR3 contains 13 residues. The ends were cut back, 6 bases at V and 4 bases at J, with 12 bases in the middle. Per germline, CDR1 MNHEY and CDR2 SVGAGI. CDR3 sequence reads: CASSPDISYGYTF. The CDR3 region has the DNA TGTGCCAGCAGCCCGGACATTTCCTATGGCTACACCTTC.

This clone was seen just once. V is TRBV2 and J is TRBJ2-5; D perhaps matches TRBD1 (5 bases). The tail of the sequence fits TRBJ2-7 better, so the J call may be wrong. This CDR3 spans 17 amino acids. From germline, CDR1 is SNHLY and CDR2 FYNNEI. This CDR3 reads CASSESARGNWVYEQYF. In DNA, the CDR3 is TGTGCCAGCAGTGAATCGGCAAGGGGAAATTGGGTGTACGAGCAGTACTTC.

This sequence joins TRBV6-1 and TRBJ1-1; 9 bases match TRBD1. In germline, CDR1 is MNHNS, CDR2 SASEGT. The CDR3 sequence is 14 residues long. V shed 6 bases and J 7 bases; nucleotides not matched to a gene: 9. CDR3 sequence: CASRGRTGAIEAFF. In nucleotides, the CDR3 is TGTGCCAGCAGGGGAAGGACAGGGGCTATTGAAGCTTTCTTT.

The J gene is TRBJ2-7, the V gene TRBV6-5; TRBD1 matches 10 bases. The CDR3 loop spans 15 amino acids. CDR1 MNHEY and CDR2 SVGAGI come from the germline V gene. The trim removed 5 bases at V and 2 bases at J, leaving 6 bases unmatched. Here the CDR3 reads CASSILGQGPYEQYF. DNA for the CDR3: TGTGCCAGCAGTATACTGGGACAGGGGCCCTACGAGCAGTACTTC.

This clone was seen a handful of times. The rearrangement links TRBV30 to TRBJ2-7; D possibly corresponds to TRBD1 (6 bases). This CDR3 is built from 15 residues. V was cut by 2 bases and J by 2 bases, with 16 bases left in between. CDR1 is GTSNPN, CDR2 SVGIG, per germline (reference sequence). The CDR3 nucleotides are TGTGCCTGGAGTCCCAGGGGCGACCCCCCCTACGAGCAGTACTTC. It encodes CAWSPRGDPPYEQYF.

The V call is TRBV7-9, the J call TRBJ2-3; D is possibly TRBD2 (6 bases). Trimming removed 2 bases at V and 2 bases at J, with 11 bases between. CDR1 and CDR2 from the germline V gene are SEHNR and FQNEAQ (reference sequence). This CDR3 is built from 15 residues. The CDR3: CASSLSAGHTDTQYF. CDR3 DNA: TGTGCCAGCAGCTTATCGGCGGGGCACACAGATACGCAGTATTTT.